This T cell receptor (beta chain) was retrieved from a study of CD8 T cells in ankylosing spondylitis. Whole-study results and caveats: As reported, disease-linked clones showed significant enrichment in matched ankylosing spondylitis synovial fluid. What seemed typical of ankylosing spondylitis blood was a TCR beta motif built from several highly homologous variants.

Per germline, CDR1 LGHDT and CDR2 YNNKEL (reference sequence). J was trimmed by 5 bases and V by 1 base; bases with no gene match: 4. The CDR3 has 15 amino acids. TCRdb reanalysed the 5' RACE reads using MiXCR and keeps one entry per CDR3 protein. The table records 300,000 to 400,000 distinct CDR3 sequences, around 20% of them present only once. This clonotype appeared a few times. The antigen remains unidentified. Sequencing was carried out using blood, either unsorted or a sorted T cell fraction (not recorded which). The sequence derives from a male donor with ankylosing spondylitis. J is TRBJ1-4 and V is TRBV3-1; 7 nucleotides align to TRBD1. Here the CDR3 DNA reads TGTGCCAGCAGCCAAGCCGACAGGGCAAATGAAAAACTGTTTTTT. Translating gives CASSQADRANEKLFF. Complete variable domain (other parts from reference TRBV3-1 and TRBJ1-4): DTAVSQTPKYLVTQMGNDKSIKCEQNLGHDTMYWYKQDSKKFLKIMFSYNNKELIINETVPNRFSPKSPDKAHLNLHINSLELGDSAVYFCASSQADRANEKLFFGSGTQLSVL.